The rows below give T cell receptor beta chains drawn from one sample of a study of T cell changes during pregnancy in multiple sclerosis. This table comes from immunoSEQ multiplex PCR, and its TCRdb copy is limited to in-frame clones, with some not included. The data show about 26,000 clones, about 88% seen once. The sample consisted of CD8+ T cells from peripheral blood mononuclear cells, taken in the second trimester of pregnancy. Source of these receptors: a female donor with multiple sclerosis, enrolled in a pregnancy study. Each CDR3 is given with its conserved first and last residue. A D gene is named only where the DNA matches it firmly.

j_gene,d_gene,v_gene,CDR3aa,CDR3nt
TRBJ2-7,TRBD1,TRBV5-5,CASSLETGGIYEQYF,TGTGCCAGCAGCTTGGAAACAGGGGGGATCTACGAGCAGTACTTC
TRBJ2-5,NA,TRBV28,CASSPASVQETQYF,TGTGCCAGCAGTCCCGCTAGCGTCCAAGAGACCCAGTACTTC
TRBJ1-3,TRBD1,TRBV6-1,CASSGSEDRADTIYF,TGTGCCAGCAGTGGCTCCGAGGACAGGGCGGACACCATATATTTT
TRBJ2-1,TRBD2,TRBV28,CASSFRGVRQGEQFF,TGTGCCAGCAGTTTTCGGGGGGTGAGGCAAGGAGAGCAGTTCTTC
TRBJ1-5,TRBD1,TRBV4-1,CASSQGGQGTWQPQHF,TGCGCCAGCAGCCAAGGTGGACAGGGGACGTGGCAGCCCCAGCATTTT
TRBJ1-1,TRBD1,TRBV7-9,CASSASGQMNTEAFF,TGTGCCAGCAGCGCATCGGGACAGATGAACACTGAAGCTTTCTTT
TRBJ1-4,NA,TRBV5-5,CASSFAPGTSEKLFF,TGTGCCAGCAGCTTCGCTCCAGGGACTTCCGAAAAACTGTTTTTT
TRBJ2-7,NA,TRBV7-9,CASSQAQGKVDEQYF,TGTGCCAGCAGCCAGGCGCAGGGGAAGGTCGACGAGCAGTACTTC
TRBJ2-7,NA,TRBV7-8,CASSLLQGSYEQYF,TGTGCCAGCAGCCTCCTTCAGGGCTCCTACGAGCAGTACTTC
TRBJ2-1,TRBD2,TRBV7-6,CASSILAGADNEQFF,TGTGCCAGCAGCATACTAGCGGGAGCGGACAATGAGCAGTTCTTC